This is a list of T cell receptor beta chains from one sample in a study of blood T cell repertoires in COVID-19. Repertoires were generated with immunoSEQ multiplex PCR, while TCRdb's copy carries only in-frame clones and drops some. The sample has some 300,000 clones, about 90% seen once. Material for sequencing was peripheral blood. All receptors derive from a man in his late teens or twenties with active or convalescent COVID-19. Each CDR3 is given with its conserved first and last residue. Fields, in order: D gene, J gene, V gene, CDR3 length, clone size, CDR3 DNA, CDR3 protein. The D gene is left open where the match is weak. The size of a clone is reported for some rows only, either as once, few or many, or as a class for expanded clones.

D: TRBD1; J: TRBJ1-6; V: TRBV10-2; length: 13; size: .; DNA: TGCGCCAGCCACAGGGGCTATAGTTCACCCCTCCACTTT; CDR3: CASHRGYSSPLHF
D: .; J: TRBJ1-1; V: TRBV5-1; length: 14; size: few; DNA: TGCGCCAGCAGCTTGGTACCGGGGGGCACTGAAGCTTTCTTT; CDR3: CASSLVPGGTEAFF
D: TRBD2; J: TRBJ2-2; V: TRBV7-6; length: 16; size: .; DNA: TGTGCCAGCAGCTTGGCGACTAGCGTGCCTACCGGGGAGCTGTTTTTT; CDR3: CASSLATSVPTGELFF
D: .; J: TRBJ2-3; V: TRBV24-1; length: 11; size: once; DNA: TGTGCCACCGGTAACGGGGATACGCAGTATTTT; CDR3: CATGNGDTQYF
D: TRBD2; J: TRBJ2-7; V: TRBV18; length: 15; size: .; DNA: TGTGCCAGCTCACCAAGCGGGGGGGTTCGCCACGAGCAGTACTTC; CDR3: CASSPSGGVRHEQYF
D: TRBD2; J: TRBJ2-7; V: TRBV7-2; length: 17; size: .; DNA: TGTGCCAGCAGCTTAGCGGGGGGGAGGGCGACCTTCTACGAGCAGTACTTC; CDR3: CASSLAGGRATFYEQYF
D: TRBD2; J: TRBJ2-3; V: TRBV27; length: 15; size: .; DNA: TGTGCCAGCAGTTTACCGACTAGCGGCACAGATACGCAGTATTTT; CDR3: CASSLPTSGTDTQYF
D: TRBD2; J: TRBJ2-7; V: TRBV5-1; length: 15; size: few; DNA: TGCGCCAGCAGCGATACCGGGACTATCATTGGGAAACAGTACTTC; CDR3: CASSDTGTIIGKQYF
D: TRBD2; J: TRBJ2-2; V: TRBV28; length: 18; size: .; DNA: TGTGCCAGCAGTTTGGGGCTAGCGGGAGGGCCGTACACCGGGGAGCTGTTTTTT; CDR3: CASSLGLAGGPYTGELFF
D: TRBD1; J: TRBJ2-7; V: TRBV28; length: 15; size: .; DNA: TGTGCCAGCAGCACGTCCGGGACAGGACCCTACGAGCAGTACTTC; CDR3: CASSTSGTGPYEQYF
D: TRBD2; J: TRBJ2-7; V: TRBV13; length: 16; size: .; DNA: TGTGCCAGCAGCTCCAGACTAGCGGGGGATACCTACGAGCAGTACTTC; CDR3: CASSSRLAGDTYEQYF
D: .; J: TRBJ2-6; V: TRBV13; length: 15; size: once; DNA: TGTGCCAGCAGCTTTTGGGCCTCTGGGGCCAACGTCCTGACTTTC; CDR3: CASSFWASGANVLTF
D: TRBD2; J: TRBJ2-1; V: TRBV5-1; length: 15; size: .; DNA: TGCGCCAGCAGCTCAACCGGGACTAGCCGCAATGAGCAGTTCTTC; CDR3: CASSSTGTSRNEQFF
D: .; J: TRBJ1-4; V: TRBV15; length: 16; size: .; DNA: TGTGCCACCAGCAGGAATGCAGTCGGAGCTAATGAAAAACTGTTTTTT; CDR3: CATSRNAVGANEKLFF
D: .; J: TRBJ2-1; V: TRBV21-1; length: 16; size: .; DNA: TGTGCCAGCAGCCCGAGCGCGGGGGGCGCGCACAATGAGCAGTTCTTC; CDR3: CASSPSAGGAHNEQFF
D: .; J: TRBJ1-6; V: TRBV5-4; length: 15; size: .; DNA: TGTGCCAGCAGCCAAACAGCAGAATATAATTCACCCCTCCACTTT; CDR3: CASSQTAEYNSPLHF
D: TRBD2; J: TRBJ2-3; V: TRBV28; length: 15; size: .; DNA: TGTGCCAGCCGCGGGGCTAGCGGGAGCACAGATACGCAGTATTTT; CDR3: CASRGASGSTDTQYF
D: TRBD2; J: TRBJ2-3; V: TRBV9; length: 17; size: .; DNA: TGTGCCAGCAGCGTATATGCCGAGCGGGGGGCAACAGATACGCAGTATTTT; CDR3: CASSVYAERGATDTQYF
D: .; J: TRBJ1-1; V: TRBV5-1; length: 15; size: .; DNA: TGCGCCAGCAGCTTTTACGGCACGGGGAACACTGAAGCTTTCTTT; CDR3: CASSFYGTGNTEAFF
D: .; J: TRBJ2-3; V: TRBV2; length: 15; size: .; DNA: TGTGCCAGCACCGAACTATTTTCTAGCACAGATACGCAGTATTTT; CDR3: CASTELFSSTDTQYF
D: TRBD2; J: TRBJ2-3; V: TRBV27; length: 18; size: .; DNA: TGTGCCAGCAGTTCCTACCCCCCGGGGGTAGCGGGAGACGATACGCAGTATTTT; CDR3: CASSSYPPGVAGDDTQYF
D: TRBD2; J: TRBJ2-7; V: TRBV6-4; length: 19; size: .; DNA: TGTGCCAGCAGTGACTCCCTAACTAGCGGGGGAGCTCAGTCGGCCGAGCAGTACTTC; CDR3: CASSDSLTSGGAQSAEQYF
D: .; J: TRBJ1-2; V: TRBV19; length: 12; size: .; DNA: TGTGCCAGTAGTATGGCAGGTTTTGGCTACACCTTC; CDR3: CASSMAGFGYTF
D: .; J: TRBJ1-1; V: TRBV2; length: 13; size: .; DNA: TGTGCCAGCTCCGACAGGCCTGGGACTGAAGCTTTCTTT; CDR3: CASSDRPGTEAFF
D: TRBD1; J: TRBJ2-1; V: TRBV15; length: 14; size: .; DNA: TGTGCCACCAGCAGAGATCACAGGGGAAGTGAGCAGTTCTTC; CDR3: CATSRDHRGSEQFF
D: .; J: TRBJ2-3; V: TRBV27; length: 16; size: once; DNA: TGTGCCAGCCGGGTGGGAGGCTCCCCAATCACAGATACGCAGTATTTT; CDR3: CASRVGGSPITDTQYF
D: .; J: TRBJ1-1; V: TRBV5-6; length: 13; size: .; DNA: TGTGCCAGCACCCTGAAACCAGGGACTGAAGCTTTCTTT; CDR3: CASTLKPGTEAFF
D: TRBD1; J: TRBJ1-5; V: TRBV19; length: 15; size: .; DNA: TGTGCCAGTAGTATCCTTGGCCCAGGGGGGCGGCCCCAGCATTTT; CDR3: CASSILGPGGRPQHF
D: TRBD1; J: TRBJ2-2; V: TRBV28; length: 15; size: once; DNA: TGTGCCAGCAGCTATGTCGGACAGGGGGCCGGGGAGCTGTTTTTT; CDR3: CASSYVGQGAGELFF
D: TRBD1; J: TRBJ1-2; V: TRBV5-4; length: 15; size: .; DNA: TGTGCCAGCAACCCTCGGACAGGGCCTAAGGATGGCTACACCTTC; CDR3: CASNPRTGPKDGYTF
D: .; J: TRBJ2-5; V: TRBV2; length: 13; size: .; DNA: TGTGCCAGCAGTGAACAGGCCCAAGAGACCCAGTACTTC; CDR3: CASSEQAQETQYF
D: TRBD2; J: TRBJ2-3; V: TRBV24-1; length: 17; size: .; DNA: TGTGCCACCAGTGACTCGTACAAGCGGGAGTCAATAAATACGCAGTATTTT; CDR3: CATSDSYKRESINTQYF
D: TRBD2; J: TRBJ2-3; V: TRBV6-5; length: 15; size: .; DNA: TGTGCCAGCTCCTCTCTAGCGGGAGGGCGAGATACGCAGTATTTT; CDR3: CASSSLAGGRDTQYF
D: .; J: TRBJ1-4; V: TRBV4-3; length: 15; size: .; DNA: TGCGCCAGCAGCGCCTCTGCTGGGGGCCGTGAAAAACTGTTTTTT; CDR3: CASSASAGGREKLFF
D: TRBD2; J: TRBJ2-7; V: TRBV5-1; length: 17; size: .; DNA: TGCGCCAGCAGCTTGACCATTTCTGGCGGGAGTGCCTACGAGCAGTACTTC; CDR3: CASSLTISGGSAYEQYF
D: .; J: TRBJ2-1; V: TRBV4-1; length: 16; size: .; DNA: TGCGCCAGCAGCCAAGATAGACAGCCCAGCCCTCATGAGCAGTTCTTC; CDR3: CASSQDRQPSPHEQFF
D: TRBD1; J: TRBJ2-7; V: TRBV11-1; length: 15; size: .; DNA: TGTGCCAGCAGCTTGGCCGGGACAGGGGTAATCGAGCAGTACTTC; CDR3: CASSLAGTGVIEQYF
D: .; J: TRBJ1-6; V: TRBV18; length: 14; size: .; DNA: TGTGCCAGCTCACCGAGACAGAAAAATTCACCCCTCCACTTT; CDR3: CASSPRQKNSPLHF
D: TRBD2; J: TRBJ2-1; V: TRBV5-1; length: 15; size: once; DNA: TGCGCCAGCAGCTGGACTAGCGGCGAATACAATGAGCAGTTCTTC; CDR3: CASSWTSGEYNEQFF
D: .; J: TRBJ1-2; V: TRBV7-2; length: 13; size: .; DNA: TGTGCCAGCAGCTTAGAGAGGGGGAACGGCTACACCTTC; CDR3: CASSLERGNGYTF
D: .; J: TRBJ2-2; V: TRBV3-1/TRBV3-2; length: 16; size: once; DNA: TGTGCCAGCAGCCAAGATAGGCGACAGGCCACCGGGGAGCTGTTTTTT; CDR3: CASSQDRRQATGELFF
D: TRBD1; J: TRBJ2-4; V: TRBV6-5; length: 14; size: .; DNA: TGTGCCAGCAGAAGACAGGGAGCCAAAAACATTCAGTACTTC; CDR3: CASRRQGAKNIQYF
D: .; J: TRBJ1-1; V: TRBV9; length: 12; size: .; DNA: TGTGCCAGCAGCGTCGTGGCCACTGAAGCTTTCTTT; CDR3: CASSVVATEAFF
D: TRBD1; J: TRBJ1-1; V: TRBV27; length: 16; size: .; DNA: TGTGCCAGCAGTCCCCGGACAGGGGGCGGTGTCACTGAAGCTTTCTTT; CDR3: CASSPRTGGGVTEAFF
D: TRBD1; J: TRBJ2-7; V: TRBV19; length: 14; size: once; DNA: TGTGCCAGTAGCCGACAGGGCCGATCCTACGAGCAGTACTTC; CDR3: CASSRQGRSYEQYF
D: TRBD1; J: TRBJ1-4; V: TRBV3-1/TRBV3-2; length: 18; size: .; DNA: TGTGCCAGCAGCCAGACGACCGGGACAGGGCGGACTAATGAAAAACTGTTTTTT; CDR3: CASSQTTGTGRTNEKLFF
D: .; J: TRBJ2-3; V: TRBV29-1; length: 16; size: .; DNA: TGCAGCGTTGAAGATCAGGACTCTGGGAACACAGATACGCAGTATTTT; CDR3: CSVEDQDSGNTDTQYF
D: TRBD2; J: TRBJ2-7; V: TRBV13; length: 15; size: few; DNA: TGTGCCAGCAGCTCGACTAGCCAACGGGCGGACGAGCAGTACTTC; CDR3: CASSSTSQRADEQYF
D: TRBD1; J: TRBJ1-2; V: TRBV7-2; length: 14; size: .; DNA: TGTGCCAGCAGCGAAGGACAGGGGCCAGGTGGCTACACCTTC; CDR3: CASSEGQGPGGYTF
D: .; J: TRBJ2-2; V: TRBV12-2; length: 19; size: .; DNA: TGTGCAAGTCGCTTCCGGACAGGGTCTTATTTCGCGAACACCGGGGAGCTGTTTTTT; CDR3: CASRFRTGSYFANTGELFF
D: .; J: TRBJ2-1; V: TRBV11-3; length: 14; size: .; DNA: TGTGCCAGCAGCTTAGTCACAGGAGACAATGAGCAGTTCTTC; CDR3: CASSLVTGDNEQFF
D: TRBD1; J: TRBJ2-1; V: TRBV11-3; length: 16; size: .; DNA: TGTGCCAGCAGCCGTACCCAGGGGGTTCTGTACAATGAGCAGTTCTTC; CDR3: CASSRTQGVLYNEQFF
D: .; J: TRBJ1-4; V: TRBV19; length: 15; size: .; DNA: TGTGCCAGTAGTGCCCGGACAGCGAACTATGAAAAACTGTTTTTT; CDR3: CASSARTANYEKLFF
D: .; J: TRBJ1-1; V: TRBV6-5; length: 12; size: .; DNA: TGTGCCAGCAGTTTCGACAGCACTGAAGCTTTCTTT; CDR3: CASSFDSTEAFF